Reported below is one T cell receptor beta chain. The clone's antigen remains unknown. No base quality information exists; no much larger clone differs at one position. The TCR beta CDR3 regions were amplified from the RNA transcripts. For the first round of RT-PCR on the TCR CDR3, the HTBI primer set was used together with the Qiagen OneStep RT-PCR kit. Libraries were constructed in a second round of multiplex PCR, after which size selection and purification were performed. The libraries were sequenced on an Illumina HiSeq2000 using paired-end 100 bp reads. On the study's bioinformatics: SOAPnuke was used to process the raw data, with reads discarded if the reads contained adapters or uncalled bases, had a mean Phred below 15, or lacked an exact constant-primer or identifier match. COPE v1.2.5 was used to merge high-quality paired reads, and clonotypes were defined as unique nucleotide sequences. Clonotypes were aligned to IMGT TRBV, TRBD and TRBJ reference segments using MiTCR v1.1. The analysis included only V-J combinations with a frequency above 0.0001, which together covered more than 98% of the repertoires. A TCS score was defined as the ratio between F50 (clonal expansion) and ExV (chaos), using BLOSUM62-based TCRdist between CDR3 peptides within each V-J. Welch's t-statistics and random forest reduced approximately 520 V-J features to roughly 13, which were used in a naive Bayes classifier (R e1071). The public reads were reprocessed in TCRdb via fastp at Q25 and MiXCR, keeping in-frame beta chains. CDR3 protein duplicates are merged, each entry listing the most common genes and DNA. The V and J calls, along with clone size, are taken from TCRdb and not from the paper's own processing. The sample yields a few hundred thousand distinct CDR3 sequences; about 15% were counted once. In total, the top ten clones hold 30% to 35% of the sample.

The junction shows trimming of 6 bases on V and 4 bases on J, and the gene matches do not reach 8 bases of it. The cysteine opens and the phenylalanine closes a CDR3 of 15 amino acids. Only the CDR3 DNA stays, 45 bases, in frame from base 1. The germline V gene encodes CDR1 MNHEY and CDR2 SMNVEV (reference sequence). Stable Graves' hyperthyroidism was defined as the absence of progression to ophthalmopathy over 18 months of follow-up. Hyperthyroidism patients were newly diagnosed, had a disease duration of under 2 months, and were aged 18 to 65 years. The study excluded patients with uncontrolled infections, other autoimmune diseases, pregnancy or lactation. Clinical symptoms, serum thyroxine and TRAb, thyroid ultrasound, and orbital computed tomography formed the basis for the diagnoses. PBMCs were separated from roughly 10 ml of fresh peripheral blood using Ficoll-Paque density gradient centrifugation. Total RNA was extracted with Trizol reagent, and quality was checked on an Agilent 2100 Bioanalyzer.

The source of the sample is a study of T cells in Graves' hyperthyroidism and ophthalmopathy (dated by TCRdb to the late 2010s). The study in broad terms: Peripheral blood samples were taken at the time of initial diagnosis, prior to any treatment. To identify TCR V-J signatures that set the groups apart, the researchers used a discovery cohort of 100 patients, made up of 40 to 45 with Graves' ophthalmopathy and around 58 with stable Graves' hyperthyroidism. Prospective prediction of ophthalmopathy was tested in an independent validation cohort consisting of 18 to 20 hyperthyroidism patients and around 16 patients who later progressed to ophthalmopathy. For training and testing, the 100 or so patients in the discovery cohort were randomly divided in a 7:3 ratio. The study also compared thyroid tissue and blood T-cell repertoires from five or six Graves' hyperthyroidism patients. Once sampling was done, hyperthyroidism patients were given methimazole at a starting dose of 30 mg daily, whereas ophthalmopathy patients were given high-dose intravenous methylprednisolone. According to the paper, TCR Vbeta CDR3 sequencing was carried out on some 140 peripheral blood samples, which came from over 40 ophthalmopathy, roughly 75 hyperthyroidism and 17 progressor patients.

Results and caveats for the whole study, not just this receptor: Sample size was not statistically predetermined, and blinding of investigators to group allocation was not performed. Most expanded thyroid clonotypes (frequency above 0.001) were also found in blood, which suggests that blood repertoires may mirror thyroid immune responses. In validation, the model predicted progression to ophthalmopathy with approximately 71% sensitivity and approximately 78% specificity, a median of 6.5 months before onset. Ophthalmopathy was separated from stable hyperthyroidism by a 13 V-J signature model, with roughly 88% sensitivity and about 81% specificity obtained in cross-validation and 80%/75% obtained in testing.

The receptor's source is a woman aged 25 to 39 with Graves' hyperthyroidism. The sequence is built from TRBV27 and TRBJ2-7; 11 of the junction bases match TRBD2. What was sequenced was blood. The base sequence is TGTGCCAGCAGACCCCACGGGACTAGCGGATACGAGCAGTACTTC. Its protein product is CASRPHGTSGYEQYF.